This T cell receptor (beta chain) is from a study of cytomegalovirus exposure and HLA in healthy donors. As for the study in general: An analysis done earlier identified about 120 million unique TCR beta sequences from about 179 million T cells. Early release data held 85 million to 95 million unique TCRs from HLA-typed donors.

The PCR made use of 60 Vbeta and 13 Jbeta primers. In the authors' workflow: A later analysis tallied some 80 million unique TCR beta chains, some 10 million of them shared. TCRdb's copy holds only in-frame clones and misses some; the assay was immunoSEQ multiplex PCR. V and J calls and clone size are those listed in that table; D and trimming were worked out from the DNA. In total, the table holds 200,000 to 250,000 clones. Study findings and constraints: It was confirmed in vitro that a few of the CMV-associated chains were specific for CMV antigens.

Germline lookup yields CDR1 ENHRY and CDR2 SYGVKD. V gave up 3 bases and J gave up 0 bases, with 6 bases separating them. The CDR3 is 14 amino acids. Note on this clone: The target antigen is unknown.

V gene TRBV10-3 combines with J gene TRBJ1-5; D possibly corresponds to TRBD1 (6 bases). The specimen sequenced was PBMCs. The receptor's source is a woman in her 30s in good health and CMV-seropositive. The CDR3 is CAISEQGSNQPQHF. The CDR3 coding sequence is TGTGCCATCAGTGAACAGGGTAGCAATCAGCCCCAGCATTTT.